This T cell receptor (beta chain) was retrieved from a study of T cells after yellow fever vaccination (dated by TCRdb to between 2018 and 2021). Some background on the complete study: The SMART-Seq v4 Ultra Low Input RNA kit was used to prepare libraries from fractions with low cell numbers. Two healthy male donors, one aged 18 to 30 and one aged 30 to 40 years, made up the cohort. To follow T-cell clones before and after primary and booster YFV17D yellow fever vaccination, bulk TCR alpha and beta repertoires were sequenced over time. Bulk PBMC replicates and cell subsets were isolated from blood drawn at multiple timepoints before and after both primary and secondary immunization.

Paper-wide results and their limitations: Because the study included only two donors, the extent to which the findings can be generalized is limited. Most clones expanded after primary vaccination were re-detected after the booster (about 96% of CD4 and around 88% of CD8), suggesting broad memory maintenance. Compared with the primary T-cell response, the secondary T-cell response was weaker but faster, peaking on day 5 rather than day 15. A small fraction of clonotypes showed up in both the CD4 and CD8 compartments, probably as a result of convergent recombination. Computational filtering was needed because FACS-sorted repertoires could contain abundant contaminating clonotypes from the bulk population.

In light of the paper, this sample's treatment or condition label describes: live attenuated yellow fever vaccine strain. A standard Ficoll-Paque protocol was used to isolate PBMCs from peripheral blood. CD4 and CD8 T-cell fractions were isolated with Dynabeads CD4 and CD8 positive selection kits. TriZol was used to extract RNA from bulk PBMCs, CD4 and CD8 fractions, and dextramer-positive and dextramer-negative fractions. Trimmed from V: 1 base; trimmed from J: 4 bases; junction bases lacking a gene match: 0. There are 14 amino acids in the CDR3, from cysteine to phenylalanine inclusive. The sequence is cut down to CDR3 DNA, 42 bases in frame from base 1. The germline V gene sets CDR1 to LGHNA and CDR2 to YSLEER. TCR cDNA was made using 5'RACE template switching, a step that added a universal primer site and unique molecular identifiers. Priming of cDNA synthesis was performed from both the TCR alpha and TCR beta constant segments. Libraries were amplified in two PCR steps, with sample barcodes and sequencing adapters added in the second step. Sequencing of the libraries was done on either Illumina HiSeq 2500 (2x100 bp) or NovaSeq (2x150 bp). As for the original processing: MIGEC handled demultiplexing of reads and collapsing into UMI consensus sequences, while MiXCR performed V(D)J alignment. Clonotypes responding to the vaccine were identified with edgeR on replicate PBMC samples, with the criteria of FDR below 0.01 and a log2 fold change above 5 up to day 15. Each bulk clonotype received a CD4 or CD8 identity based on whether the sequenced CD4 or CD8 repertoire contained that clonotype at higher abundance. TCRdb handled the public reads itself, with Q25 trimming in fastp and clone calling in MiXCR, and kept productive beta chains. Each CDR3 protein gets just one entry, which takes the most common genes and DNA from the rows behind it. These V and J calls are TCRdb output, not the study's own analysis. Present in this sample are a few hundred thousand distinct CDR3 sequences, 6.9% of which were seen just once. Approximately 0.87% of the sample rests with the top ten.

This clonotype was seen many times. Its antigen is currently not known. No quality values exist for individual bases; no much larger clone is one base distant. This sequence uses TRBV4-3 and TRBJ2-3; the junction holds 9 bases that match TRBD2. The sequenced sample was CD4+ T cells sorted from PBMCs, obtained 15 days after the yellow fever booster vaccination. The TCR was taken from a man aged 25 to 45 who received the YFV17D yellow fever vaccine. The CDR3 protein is CASSQGTSADTQYF. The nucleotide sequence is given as TGCGCCAGCAGCCAAGGGACTAGCGCAGATACGCAGTATTTT.